Presented here are 15 T cell receptor beta chains from one specimen sequenced in a study of cytomegalovirus exposure and HLA in healthy donors. Primers: 60 Vbeta forward and 13 Jbeta reverse. The table came from immunoSEQ multiplex PCR; TCRdb's copy has only in-frame clones and leaves some out. Found here are about 140,000 clones, approximately 84% of them singletons; the top ten hold 1.4%. Sequences were obtained from PBMCs. All receptors come from a man aged 25-45 years in good health and CMV-seropositive.

V and J are TRBV18 and TRBJ2-7; no clear D. The V end was cut by 2 bases, the J end by 4 bases, with 9 bases between. CDR1 KGHSH and CDR2 LQKENI come from the germline V gene. This CDR3 has 13 amino acids. As DNA, the CDR3 is TGTGCCAGCTCACCATGGTCAGGATACGAGCAGTACTTC. Amino acid sequence: CASSPWSGYEQYF.

In this sample, this clone turned up once. The gene calls are TRBV7-9 and TRBJ2-5; D gene unclear. Trimming cost V 5 bases and J 1 base, with 11 bases left between them. Looked up from germline, CDR1 is SEHNR and CDR2 is FQNEAQ (reference sequence). The CDR3 is made up of 14 amino acids. Written as DNA, the CDR3 is TGTGCCAGCAGCCCCACCCGCGGCCAAGAGACCCAGTACTTC. Translating gives CASSPTRGQETQYF.

This clone appeared a single time. The chain couples TRBV5-1 to TRBJ1-1, with 10 bases fitting TRBD1. V gave up 5 bases and J gave up 0 bases; unmatched junction bases: 16. The CDR3 is 19 residues long. Germline V lookup: CDR1 SGHRS, CDR2 YFSETQ. The CDR3 loop is CASRRRDRGVGPLNTEAFF. Here the CDR3 DNA reads TGCGCCAGCAGGAGACGGGACAGGGGCGTCGGGCCCCTGAACACTGAAGCTTTCTTT. Complete variable domain (other parts from reference TRBV5-1 and TRBJ1-1): KAGVTQTPRYLIKTRGQQVTLSCSPISGHRSVSWYQQTPGQGLQFLFEYFSETQRNKGNFPGRFSGRQFSNSRSEMNVSTLELGDSALYLCASRRRDRGVGPLNTEAFFGQGTRLTVV.

This clone was picked up a small number of times. The chain has TRBV19 and TRBJ1-5; D perhaps matches TRBD1 (6 bases). The germline V and J ends were trimmed by 6 bases and 1 base, with 7 bases remaining between them. The CDR3 runs 13 residues. In germline, CDR1 is LNHDA, CDR2 SQIVND (reference sequence). The CDR3 spells CASRDSSNQPQHF. In nucleotides, the CDR3 is TGTGCCAGTAGGGACAGCAGCAATCAGCCCCAGCATTTT.

In its sample, this clone was seen a few times. The chain employs TRBV5-3 and TRBJ1-1; a possible D gene is TRBD1 (6 bases). TRBV5-3 is an open reading frame whose function is uncertain. This CDR3 is built from 16 residues. Trimming stripped 0 bases from V and 1 base from J, with 13 bases between. CDR3 coding DNA: TGTGCCAGAAGCTTGGCCGGTCACAGGGAGAACACTGAAGCTTTCTTT. It yields the protein CARSLAGHRENTEAFF.

The chain uses TRBV19 and TRBJ2-1, with D possibly TRBD1 on 6 matching bases. The germline gives CDR1 LNHDA, CDR2 SQIVND (reference sequence). This CDR3 is built from 15 residues. Trimming took off 5 bases at V and 6 bases at J, with 17 bases between the two ends. DNA for the CDR3: TGTGCCAGTAGTTCATACAGGGACGGGGTCAATGAGCAGTTCTTC. It translates to CASSSYRDGVNEQFF. The variable domain in full, with the rest retrieved from reference TRBV19 and TRBJ2-1, is DGGITQSPKYLFRKEGQNVTLSCEQNLNHDAMYWYRQDPGQGLRLIYYSQIVNDFQKGDIAEGYSVSREKKESFPLTVTSAQKNPTAFYLCASSSYRDGVNEQFFGPGTRLTVL.

This clone was recorded a few times. This rearrangement joins TRBV7-3 to TRBJ2-7; 8 positions agree with TRBD2. Germline CDR1 SGHTA, CDR2 FQGTGA. The length of the CDR3 is 14 residues. V lost 5 bases to trimming and J lost 1 base; unmatched junction nucleotides: 4. This CDR3 reads CASSPLAGSYEQYF. CDR3 sequence (DNA): TGTGCCAGCAGCCCCTTAGCGGGATCCTACGAGCAGTACTTC.

The chain links TRBV2 to TRBJ2-2; D is perhaps TRBD1 (6 bases). Germline V gene sequence: CDR1 SNHLY, CDR2 FYNNEI. This CDR3 comprises 15 residues. Trimming removed 7 bases at V and 0 bases at J, with 12 bases between. CDR3 DNA: TGTGCCAGCATGGGACATACCACGAACACCGGGGAGCTGTTTTTT. Encoded protein: CASMGHTTNTGELFF.

This chain uses TRBV28 with TRBJ1-3; D gene ambiguous. The ends were cut back, 6 bases at V and 0 bases at J, with 12 bases in the middle. In germline, CDR1 is MDHEN, CDR2 SYDVKM. The length of the CDR3 is 15 residues. The CDR3 DNA reads as TGTGCCAGCAGCCCGAGAGGGCACTCTGGAAACACCATATATTTT. As protein: CASSPRGHSGNTIYF.

V and J are TRBV5-4 and TRBJ1-6; 11 bases align to TRBD1. The V segment lost 2 bases and the J segment 8 bases; nucleotides outside the gene matches: 3. The germline gives CDR1 SGHNT, CDR2 YYREEE (reference sequence). The CDR3 runs 15 residues. The CDR3 DNA reads TGTGCCAGCAGCTTCGGACAGGGGGCGGATTCACCCCTCCACTTT. Translated, it gives CASSFGQGADSPLHF.

This chain links TRBV27 with TRBJ1-2; a possible D gene is TRBD1 (5 bases). V was shortened by 3 bases and J by 2 bases, with 7 bases between the two germline ends. The CDR3 has 13 amino acids. Germline-derived CDR1 and CDR2 are MNHEY and SMNVEV (reference sequence). This CDR3 is CASSLKGNYGYTF. The CDR3 nucleotides are TGTGCCAGCAGTTTGAAGGGGAACTATGGCTACACCTTC.

This chain joins TRBV28 and TRBJ1-4; 7 positions agree with TRBD1. The CDR3 runs 15 residues. From germline, CDR1 is MDHEN and CDR2 SYDVKM. With 5 bases clipped from V and 5 bases from J, the junction kept 8 bases outside the gene matches. The CDR3 loop reads CASSTRQGLNEKLFF. The CDR3, as DNA: TGTGCCAGCAGTACCAGACAGGGCCTAAATGAAAAACTGTTTTTT.

V is TRBV5-8 and J is TRBJ1-2; no definite D call. With 2 bases removed from V and 4 bases from J, the gap between germline ends came to 6 bases. The CDR3 runs to 12 residues. Germline V CDR1 and CDR2: SGHTS, YDEGEE. CDR3 nucleotides: TGTGCCAGCAGCTTTACGGTCTATGGCTACACCTTC. Its translation is CASSFTVYGYTF.

The chain has TRBV5-6 and TRBJ2-3; 15 bases line up with TRBD2. Trimming at V came to 1 base and at J to 0 bases, leaving 6 bases not matched to a gene. Germline CDR1 reads SGHDT; CDR2 reads YYEEEE. This CDR3 contains 19 residues. CDR3 sequence (DNA): TGTGCCAGCAGCTTGTTGGGGACTAGCGGGAGGTCAAGCACAGATACGCAGTATTTT. This gives the protein CASSLLGTSGRSSTDTQYF.

The chain employs TRBV27 and TRBJ2-1; maybe TRBD2 (6 bases). The V end was cut by 6 bases, the J end by 9 bases, with 15 bases between. This CDR3 has 13 amino acids. The germline V gene has CDR1 MNHEY and CDR2 SMNVEV (reference sequence). CDR3 protein: CASRGTSPSEQFF. The DNA for the CDR3 is TGTGCCAGCAGGGGGACTTCCCCTTCTGAGCAGTTCTTC.